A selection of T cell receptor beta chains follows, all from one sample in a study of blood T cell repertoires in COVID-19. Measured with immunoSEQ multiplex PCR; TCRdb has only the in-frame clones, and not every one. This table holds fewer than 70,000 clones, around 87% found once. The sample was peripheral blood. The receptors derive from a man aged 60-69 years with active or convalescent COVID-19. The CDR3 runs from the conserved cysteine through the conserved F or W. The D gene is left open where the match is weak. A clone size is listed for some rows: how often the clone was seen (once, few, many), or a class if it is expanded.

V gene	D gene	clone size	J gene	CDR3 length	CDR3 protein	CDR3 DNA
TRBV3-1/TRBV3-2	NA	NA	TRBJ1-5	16	CASSQDGGNSNQPQHF	TGTGCCAGCAGCCAAGATGGCGGTAATAGCAATCAGCCCCAGCATTTT
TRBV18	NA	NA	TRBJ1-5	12	CASSPRSGKWHF	TGTGCCAGCTCACCAAGGTCGGGGAAATGGCATTTT
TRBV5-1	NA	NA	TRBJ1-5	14	CASSLAWGDQPQHF	TGCGCCAGCAGCTTGGCTTGGGGGGACCAGCCCCAGCATTTT
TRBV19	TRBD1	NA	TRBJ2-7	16	CASSRGTGGLRYEQYF	TGTGCCAGTAGTAGAGGGACAGGAGGTCTCCGCTACGAGCAGTACTTC
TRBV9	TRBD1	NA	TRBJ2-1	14	CASSAPPGGNEQFF	TGTGCCAGCAGCGCCCCCCCAGGGGGCAATGAGCAGTTCTTC
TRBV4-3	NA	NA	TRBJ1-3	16	CASSQDSAVSGNTIYF	TGCGCCAGCAGCCAAGATAGCGCGGTCTCTGGAAACACCATATATTTT
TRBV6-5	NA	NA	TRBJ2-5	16	CASSSLGIAAQETQYF	TGTGCCAGCAGTTCCCTCGGGATAGCGGCCCAAGAGACCCAGTACTTC
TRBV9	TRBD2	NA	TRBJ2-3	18	CASSVGTLAGKHTDTQYF	TGTGCCAGCAGCGTAGGGACCCTAGCGGGGAAACACACAGATACGCAGTATTTT
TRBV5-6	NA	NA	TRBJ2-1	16	CASSLVPPRTGNEQFF	TGTGCCAGCAGCTTGGTCCCCCCGAGAACGGGCAATGAGCAGTTCTTC
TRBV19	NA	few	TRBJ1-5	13	CASSLTVSQPQHF	TGTGCCAGTAGTCTGACAGTGAGTCAGCCCCAGCATTTT
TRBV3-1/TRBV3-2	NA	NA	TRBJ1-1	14	CASGATGRNTEAFF	TGTGCCAGCGGCGCGACAGGTCGGAACACTGAAGCTTTCTTT
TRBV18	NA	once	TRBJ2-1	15	CASSPGGPTVNEQFF	TGTGCCAGCTCACCAGGGGGCCCTACGGTCAATGAGCAGTTCTTC
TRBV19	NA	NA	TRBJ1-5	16	CASSQSRVEGRRPQHF	TGTGCCAGTAGCCAGAGTCGGGTAGAGGGAAGGAGGCCCCAGCATTTT
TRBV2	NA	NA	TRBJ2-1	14	CASSSVRLTNEQFF	TGTGCCAGCAGTTCGGTCCGTCTTACCAATGAGCAGTTCTTC
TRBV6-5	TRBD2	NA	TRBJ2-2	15	CASSYASGGAGELFF	TGTGCCAGCAGTTACGCTAGCGGGGGAGCCGGGGAGCTGTTTTTT
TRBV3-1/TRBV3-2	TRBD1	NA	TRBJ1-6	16	CASNLNAGQTNSPLHF	TGTGCCAGCAACCTTAACGCGGGACAGACGAATTCACCCCTCCACTTT